The present T cell receptor beta chain was sequenced within a study of blood T cells in healthy people across ages. In the study overall: Researchers report that template switching captured about one barcoded beta molecule per two T cells.

Concerning this clonotype: At one of its ends the junction is not consistent with the germline gene, which may arise from a read error.

The authors isolated at least 6.5 million PBMCs per sample. The germline V gene has CDR1 LGHDT and CDR2 YNNKEL (reference sequence). The CDR3 contains 14 residues. Alongside a J-beta primer mix, a sample-barcoded 5' primer served in a second PCR lasting roughly 7 to 11 cycles. From each sample, at least 2.5 million paired-end reads containing CDR3 were obtained. TCRdb re-called the 5' RACE reads through MiXCR, storing one row per CDR3 protein. Of roughly 2 million distinct CDR3 sequences listed, around 50% are singletons. The V call is TRBV3-1, the J call TRBJ2-6, with D perhaps assigned TRBD1 or TRBD2 (5 bases each). Sequencing used blood. This TCR derives from a woman aged 40 to 49 in good health. The CDR3 sequence is CASSQSDGANVPTF. As DNA, the CDR3 is TGTGCCAGCTCACAAAGTGACGGGGCCAACGTCCCGACTTTC. Together with reference TRBV3-1 and TRBJ2-6, the CDR3 gives the full variable domain: DTAVSQTPKYLVTQMGNDKSIKCEQNLGHDTMYWYKQDSKKFLKIMFSYNNKELIINETVPNRFSPKSPDKAHLNLHINSLELGDSAVYFCASSQSDGANVPTFGAGSRLTVL.